The T cell receptor beta chain described here comes from a study of metastatic and nonmetastatic thyroid tumors. Study as a whole: Samples came from malignant and benign thyroid patients, and repertoires were compared across blood and tumor or nodule tissue.

Treatment of any kind had been given to no patient before thyroid surgery. At least ten counts were recorded for this clone. As processed by the authors: CDR3 was compared across clinicopathological groups, and the resulting differences were used to build a distant-metastasis classifier for papillary thyroid cancer. TCRdb re-called clones from the PCR reads using MiXCR. It is TCRdb's table, rather than the study itself, that gives the V and J calls and clone size. This sample has tens of thousands of clones, with roughly 15% found just once. This receptor was taken from a male donor with papillary thyroid cancer or a benign thyroid nodule (not recorded which). Some clones in this sample may be carry-over from other donors' samples. Sequenced: blood.

The CDR3 sequence: CASSQTENTEAFF. The CDR3 DNA reads as TGTGCCAGCAGCCAAACTGAGAACACTGAAGCTTTCTTT. The rearrangement links TRBV4-2 to TRBJ1-1, with D unclear. Germline loops: CDR1 LGHNA, CDR2 YNFKEQ. The CDR3 sequence is 13 residues long. The V gene lost 2 bases and the J gene lost 1 base, with 5 bases spanning the gap.